This T cell receptor (beta chain) appears in the sequencing data of a study of blood T cells in healthy people across ages. The study, taken as a whole, reports: With naive T cell percentage, TCR beta diversity showed a strong correlation. Diversity was higher, and naive CD4+ cells more numerous, in long-lived donors than in aged donors.

Sample-barcoded 5' priming and a J-beta primer mix drove a second PCR of 7 to 11 cycles. From the 5' RACE reads, TCRdb called clonotypes with MiXCR, one entry per CDR3 protein. The sample contains hundreds of thousands of distinct CDR3 sequences, approximately 22% of which appear only once. Notes on this clonotype: Antigen unknown. An end of the junction differs from the germline gene, which may be a read error.

Each donor's blood draw was roughly 10 milliliters of peripheral blood. The CDR3 extends over 16 amino acids. Per germline, CDR1 SGHTA and CDR2 FQGNSA. The genes are TRBV7-2 and TRBJ2-1; the match to TRBD1 covers 10 bases. The sequenced sample was blood. The receptor comes from an older man in good health. The CDR3 here is CANSLVGTGAGNEQFF. The CDR3 DNA is TGTGCCAACAGCTTAGTCGGGACAGGGGCCGGCAATGAGCAGTTCTTC.